The rows below give T cell receptor beta chains drawn from one sample of a study of T cells after yellow fever vaccination. Using its own MiXCR run on the 5' RACE reads, TCRdb lists one record per CDR3 protein. The data hold about 120,000 distinct CDR3 sequences, with approximately 8.4% observed a single time. This specimen was CD8+ T cells sorted from PBMCs, taken 45 days after the yellow fever booster vaccination. Receptors were obtained from a man aged 30 to 39 who received the YFV17D yellow fever vaccine. The CDR3 runs from the conserved cysteine through the conserved F or W. Fields, in order: V gene, J gene, CDR3 protein.

>TRBV9|TRBJ2-7
CASSSGTSPPYEQYF
>TRBV5-1|TRBJ2-7
CASSLASSGTPYEQYF
>TRBV7-2|TRBJ2-7
CASSSGVLAGIYEQYF
>TRBV27|TRBJ2-5
CASSLTTGLGLETQYF
>TRBV29-1|TRBJ2-3
CSANVGGSIGDTQYF
>TRBV29-1|TRBJ2-5
CSVVYRSSRQETQYF
>TRBV9|TRBJ1-2
CASSVQGDYGYTF
>TRBV29-1|TRBJ2-1
CSFTLEASSYNEQFF
>TRBV4-3|TRBJ2-7
CASSPGGGDSYEQYF
>TRBV25-1|TRBJ2-5
CASSVWGEGQETQYF
>TRBV7-3|TRBJ2-7
CASSPGHGSSYEQYF
>TRBV5-1|TRBJ2-5
CASGTGGSEETQYF
>TRBV9|TRBJ2-1
CASSVGLASSYNEQFF
>TRBV5-6|TRBJ2-1
CASSQDSLDEQFF
>TRBV5-1|TRBJ2-3
CASSLVVAGTDTQYF
>TRBV29-1|TRBJ2-2
CSVVLNGNTGELFF
>TRBV27|TRBJ2-6
CASSLSFTTGESGANVLTF
>TRBV7-9|TRBJ2-5
CASSLDQAQETQYF
>TRBV27|TRBJ1-4
CASRRTGWDEKLFF
>TRBV20-1|TRBJ2-2
CSALGFGRLVNTWELFF
>TRBV6-2/TRBV6-3|TRBJ2-3
CASSSAPDTQYF
>TRBV5-1|TRBJ2-2
CASSLLTGTGHTGELFF
>TRBV3-1|TRBJ1-2
CASSQDLRTNYGYTF